This TCR beta chain was documented in a study of identical twins. Whole-study results and caveats: Beta out-of-frame twin sharing showed a weaker excess.

With respect to this clonotype: Its cognate antigen is unknown.

The V segment lost 3 bases and the J segment 2 bases; nucleotides outside the gene matches: 4. The CDR3 loop spans 14 amino acids. Germline lookup yields CDR1 LNHDA and CDR2 SQIVND (reference sequence). A template switching step contributed a universal primer site, while unique molecular identifiers were present in the cDNA. TCRdb reprocessed the 5' RACE reads via MiXCR and lists one record per CDR3 protein. The sample holds roughly 350,000 distinct CDR3 sequences, 9% to 15% seen once. The same data also contributed to another study, on yellow fever vaccine responses in identical twins.

The chain is built from TRBV19 and TRBJ2-7; 7 bases are shared with TRBD2. This TCR was recovered from a woman under 30 in good health. The sequenced material came from CD8+ T cells sorted from blood. The DNA of the CDR3 is TGTGCCAGTAGTATCGGGGGGATCCCCTACGAGCAGTACTTC. Residues: CASSIGGIPYEQYF.